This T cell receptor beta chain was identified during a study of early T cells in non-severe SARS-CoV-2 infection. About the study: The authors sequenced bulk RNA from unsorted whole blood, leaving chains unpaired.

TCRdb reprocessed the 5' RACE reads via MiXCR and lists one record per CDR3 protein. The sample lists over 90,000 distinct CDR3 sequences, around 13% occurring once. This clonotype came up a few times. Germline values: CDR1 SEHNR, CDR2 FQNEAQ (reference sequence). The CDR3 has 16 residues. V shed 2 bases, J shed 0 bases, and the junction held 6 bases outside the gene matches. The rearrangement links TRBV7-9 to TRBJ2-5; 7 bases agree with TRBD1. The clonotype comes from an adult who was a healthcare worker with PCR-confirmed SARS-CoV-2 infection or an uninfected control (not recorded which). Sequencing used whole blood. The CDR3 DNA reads TGTGCCAGCAGCTTAACGGGACAGTTGTACCAAGAGACCCAGTACTTC. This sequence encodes CASSLTGQLYQETQYF.